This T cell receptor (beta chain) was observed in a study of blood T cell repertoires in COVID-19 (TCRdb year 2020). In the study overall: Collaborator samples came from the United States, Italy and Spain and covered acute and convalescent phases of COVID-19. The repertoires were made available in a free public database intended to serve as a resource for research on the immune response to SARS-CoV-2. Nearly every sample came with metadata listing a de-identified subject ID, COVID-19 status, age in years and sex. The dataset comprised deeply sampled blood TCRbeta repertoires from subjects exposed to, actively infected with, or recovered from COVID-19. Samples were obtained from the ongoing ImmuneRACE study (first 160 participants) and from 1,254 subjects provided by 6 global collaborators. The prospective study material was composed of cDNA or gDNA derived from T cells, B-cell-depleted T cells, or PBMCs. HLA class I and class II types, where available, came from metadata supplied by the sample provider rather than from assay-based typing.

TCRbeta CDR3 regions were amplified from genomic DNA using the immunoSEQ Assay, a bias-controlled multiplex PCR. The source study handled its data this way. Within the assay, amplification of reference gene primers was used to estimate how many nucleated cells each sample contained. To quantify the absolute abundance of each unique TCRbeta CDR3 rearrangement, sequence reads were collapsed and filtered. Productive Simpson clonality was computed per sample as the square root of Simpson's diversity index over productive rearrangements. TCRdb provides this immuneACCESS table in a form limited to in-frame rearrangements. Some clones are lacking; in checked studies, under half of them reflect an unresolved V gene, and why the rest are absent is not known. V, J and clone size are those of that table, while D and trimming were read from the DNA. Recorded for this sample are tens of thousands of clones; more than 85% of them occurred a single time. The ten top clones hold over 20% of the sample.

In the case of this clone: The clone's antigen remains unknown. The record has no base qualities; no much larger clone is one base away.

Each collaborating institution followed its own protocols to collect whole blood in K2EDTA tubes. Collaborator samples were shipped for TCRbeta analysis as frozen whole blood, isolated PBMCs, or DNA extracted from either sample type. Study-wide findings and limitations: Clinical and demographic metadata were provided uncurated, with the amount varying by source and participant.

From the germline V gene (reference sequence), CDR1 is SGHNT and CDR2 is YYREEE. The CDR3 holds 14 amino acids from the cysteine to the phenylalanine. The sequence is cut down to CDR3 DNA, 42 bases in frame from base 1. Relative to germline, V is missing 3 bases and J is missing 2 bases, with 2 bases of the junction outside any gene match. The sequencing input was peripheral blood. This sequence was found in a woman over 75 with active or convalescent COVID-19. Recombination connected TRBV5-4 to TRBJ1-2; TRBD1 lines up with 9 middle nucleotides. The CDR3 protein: CASSSGQGNYGYTF. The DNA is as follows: TGTGCCAGCAGCTCGGGACAGGGCAACTATGGCTACACCTTC.